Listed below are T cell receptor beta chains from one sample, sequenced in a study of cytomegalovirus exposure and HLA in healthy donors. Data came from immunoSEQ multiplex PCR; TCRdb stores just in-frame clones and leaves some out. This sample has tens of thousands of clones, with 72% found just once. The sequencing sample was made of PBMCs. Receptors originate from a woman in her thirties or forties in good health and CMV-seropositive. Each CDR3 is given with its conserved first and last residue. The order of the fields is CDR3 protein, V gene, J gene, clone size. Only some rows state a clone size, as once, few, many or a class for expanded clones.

CDR3aa: CASSAGTGGSDEQFF
v_gene: TRBV2
j_gene: TRBJ2-1
abundance: NA

CDR3aa: CSVDRGWTDTQYF
v_gene: TRBV29-1
j_gene: TRBJ2-3
abundance: NA

CDR3aa: CAISVSSSSYNSPLHF
v_gene: TRBV10-3
j_gene: TRBJ1-6
abundance: NA

CDR3aa: CASSPDRGNQPQHF
v_gene: TRBV5-8
j_gene: TRBJ1-5
abundance: NA

CDR3aa: CASSLLAGGPLETQYF
v_gene: TRBV27
j_gene: TRBJ2-5
abundance: NA

CDR3aa: CAWSAGQGGAFF
v_gene: TRBV30
j_gene: TRBJ1-1
abundance: NA

CDR3aa: CASSLDIGSERSWGYTF
v_gene: TRBV7-2
j_gene: TRBJ1-2
abundance: NA

CDR3aa: CASSYGGGRGSAFF
v_gene: TRBV11-2
j_gene: TRBJ1-1
abundance: NA

CDR3aa: CAWTSAGRMIGTEAFF
v_gene: TRBV30
j_gene: TRBJ1-1
abundance: NA

CDR3aa: CASRPGVEETQYF
v_gene: TRBV5-1
j_gene: TRBJ2-5
abundance: NA

CDR3aa: CASSFLAGAVDTQYF
v_gene: TRBV27
j_gene: TRBJ2-3
abundance: NA

CDR3aa: CASSVGQAPNEKLFF
v_gene: TRBV9
j_gene: TRBJ1-4
abundance: NA

CDR3aa: CASSLEGRPYEQYF
v_gene: TRBV5-1
j_gene: TRBJ2-7
abundance: NA

CDR3aa: CASSSPTPTEVGTEAFF
v_gene: TRBV27
j_gene: TRBJ1-1
abundance: NA

CDR3aa: CASGKRQGVSYNEQFF
v_gene: TRBV27
j_gene: TRBJ2-1
abundance: once

CDR3aa: CASSSLPTDTQYF
v_gene: TRBV5-1
j_gene: TRBJ2-3
abundance: NA

CDR3aa: CASGGGGSYGYTF
v_gene: TRBV28
j_gene: TRBJ1-2
abundance: NA

CDR3aa: CAISDQWGGTEAFF
v_gene: TRBV10-3
j_gene: TRBJ1-1
abundance: NA

CDR3aa: CASRVTGAADQPQHF
v_gene: TRBV5-1
j_gene: TRBJ1-5
abundance: once

CDR3aa: CAWSAASGGAHYDEQFF
v_gene: TRBV30
j_gene: TRBJ2-1
abundance: NA

CDR3aa: CASSWTAGLNAEQYF
v_gene: TRBV6-1
j_gene: TRBJ2-7
abundance: NA

CDR3aa: CASSRGTRETQYF
v_gene: TRBV6-5
j_gene: TRBJ2-5
abundance: NA

CDR3aa: CASSQLAGGLVDEQFF
v_gene: TRBV14
j_gene: TRBJ2-1
abundance: NA

CDR3aa: CASSLQPTVNYGYTF
v_gene: TRBV6-5
j_gene: TRBJ1-2
abundance: NA

CDR3aa: CASSFTQAYEQYF
v_gene: TRBV5-6
j_gene: TRBJ2-7
abundance: NA

CDR3aa: CASVSRTDTQYF
v_gene: TRBV5-5
j_gene: TRBJ2-3
abundance: few

CDR3aa: CASSLVGQTGGNYGYTF
v_gene: TRBV7-2
j_gene: TRBJ1-2
abundance: NA